This TCR beta chain was identified during a study of blood T cell repertoires in COVID-19. Clones were sequenced by immunoSEQ multiplex PCR, and TCRdb holds only the in-frame ones, with some missing. This table has about 200,000 clones, more than 70% appearing once. Looked up from germline, CDR1 is SGHNT and CDR2 is YYREEE (reference sequence). V was cut by 4 bases and J by 4 bases, with 8 bases left in between. The CDR3 sequence is 12 residues long. This chain links TRBV5-4 with TRBJ1-2; a possible D gene is TRBD1 (5 bases). The clonotype was recovered from a man between 18 and 29 years old with active or convalescent COVID-19. Source material: peripheral blood. In nucleotides, the CDR3 is TGTGCCAGCAGCGCTGACAGCTATGGCTACACCTTC. It is translated as CASSADSYGYTF.